This T cell receptor (beta chain) was documented in a study of T cells in Graves' hyperthyroidism and ophthalmopathy. V dropped 0 bases and J dropped 4 bases, with 15 bases sitting between them. CDR1 is SGDLS and CDR2 is YYNGEE in the germline V gene. CDR3 length equals 16 residues. In its sample, this clonotype was seen a few times. Amplification of TCR beta CDR3 regions was performed using RNA transcripts as template. The TCR CDR3 first-round RT-PCR relied on the HTBI primer set. TCRdb reprocessed the multiplex PCR reads via MiXCR and lists one record per CDR3 protein. This table has 550,000 to 600,000 distinct CDR3 sequences, about 14% appearing once.

The source is a woman between 18 and 29 years old with Graves' ophthalmopathy. The sequencing sample was made of blood. The V call is TRBV9, the J call TRBJ2-3; no definite D call. Here the CDR3 reads CASSVVPGYFSDTQYF. The DNA for the CDR3 is TGTGCCAGCAGCGTAGTCCCGGGCTACTTCTCAGATACGCAGTATTTT.